This TCR beta chain was sequenced during a study of spatial heterogeneity in lung cancer. CDR1 and CDR2 from the germline V gene are SGHTA and FQGNSA. This CDR3 comprises 13 residues. V lost 5 bases, J lost 2 bases, and 7 bases lay in between. TCRdb fed the 5' RACE reads into MiXCR, producing one record per CDR3 protein. The sample lists tens of thousands of distinct CDR3 sequences; more than 15% were seen once. Time point indicated: sample taken at primary tumor resection. Whole RNA, isolated from tumor, nontumor lung or frozen PBMC, was sequenced without prior sorting. The donors, about 74 patients with untreated early-stage non-small cell lung cancer, provided the samples. This clonotype was picked up many times.

The chain employs TRBV7-2 and TRBJ2-4; no reliable D call. Sequencing was performed on PBMCs, taken at surgery. The receptor was derived from a male donor with early-stage non-small cell lung cancer. The DNA of the CDR3 is TGTGCCAGCAGCGTCAACCCCAAAAACATTCAGTACTTC. This sequence encodes CASSVNPKNIQYF.